This entry concerns a single T cell receptor beta chain. Its antigen remains undetermined. There are no base qualities to consult, and no much larger clone falls within one base. The library was obtained by the immunoSEQ multiplex PCR assay. A mixture of 60 forward primers for TCR Vbeta segments and 13 reverse primers for TCR Jbeta segments was used in the multiplex PCR. The CDR3 region of rearranged TCR beta genes was amplified from genomic DNA by a multiplex PCR assay. On the Illumina HiSeq System, the amplified TCR beta libraries were sequenced as 87-base-pair reads. As for the authors' bioinformatics: A later analysis tallied 75 million to 85 million unique TCR beta chains across the 650 to 750 repertoires, and about 10 million of those chains were shared by two or more donors. Raw reads were error-corrected and collapsed into unique sequences with a nearest-neighbor algorithm that merged closely related sequences to remove PCR and sequencing errors. V, D and J gene segments were assigned by aligning CDR3 sequences to IMGT reference sequences. For a sequence to be retained, a match of at least six nucleotides to both a V gene segment and a J gene segment was required. A rearrangement counted as productive if the CDR3 had no stop codons and remained in frame with V and J, and every other rearrangement counted as non-productive. CDR3 was defined by IMGT convention, running from the second conserved V-encoded cysteine to the conserved J-encoded phenylalanine. Sequences without an unambiguous match to a single V gene segment were excluded from the earlier analysis of several hundred of the donors. In an earlier analysis of roughly 600 of the donors, a V segment was called functional when productive rearrangements were above 56.7%, and segregating when the standard deviation between donors exceeded 5%. A statistical classification framework was built to diagnose cytomegalovirus status from the catalog of TCR beta chain sequences. A later analysis assigned V and J genes by comparing TCR nucleotide sequences with IMGT/GENE-DB human TR gene sequences. In a later analysis, CDR3 sequences and most-parsimonious VDJ recombination scenarios were assigned using the TCRdist pipeline. In a later analysis, every TCR beta chain was defined by the combination of its CDR3 amino acid sequence and its V-gene family, and reads without a unique V-gene family were dropped. To address suspected cross-contamination and a sequencing artifact, a later analysis removed 450 to 700 highly shared, low-generation-probability nucleotide sequences. For each public chain, a later analysis derived a clonal expansion index from normalized ranks of inferred template counts within each repertoire. Generation probabilities in a later analysis came from a VDJ recombination model fitted to out-of-frame rearrangements, and those results were checked against IGoR. In a later analysis, hypergeometric tests were used to score TCR-TCR, TCR-HLA and TCR-CMV co-occurrence, with a repertoire-size bias correction applied to TCR pairs. To estimate false discovery rates, a later analysis permuted the HLA or CMV assignments 20 times. A later analysis grouped co-occurring TCRs with DBSCAN, adding TCRdist sequence similarity when clustering within HLA-allele-positive subsets. Repertoires with fewer than 30,000 or more than 120,000 public chains were left out of co-occurrence clustering, as were a handful of repertoires with anomalous nucleotide sharing. Held by TCRdb, this immuneACCESS table contains in-frame sequences only and omits some clones. Under half of the omission traces to an unresolved V gene where checked; the cause of the rest is unknown. From that table come the V and J calls and clone size; the DNA was used to work out D and trimming. This sample comprises 180,000 or so clones, approximately 80% of them detected only once. The ten top clones hold about 5% of the sample.

The CDR3 goes from the cysteine to the phenylalanine over 16 residues. Here the CDR3 DNA is all that survives: 48 bases in frame from base 1. Taken from the germline V gene, the CDR1 and CDR2 loops are SGHAT and FQNNGV. Clipping removes 0 bases from V and 5 bases from J, with 9 as the unmatched junction base count. The sample belongs to a study of cytomegalovirus exposure and HLA in healthy donors (dated by TCRdb to the late 2010s). Study-level background: An earlier analysis of 587 of the donors reported roughly 300 Gb of sequence data and roughly 110 million unique TCR beta sequences from about 180 million T cells. About 310 gigabases of sequencing data and roughly 90 million unique TCR sequences were included in an early release covering about 620 HLA-typed donors. Of the approximately 400 genotyped donors, 65% to 90% fell in the genetic ancestry cluster associated with self-reported Caucasian donors. The aim of the study was to test whether cataloging public T cell receptors could identify signatures of past pathogen exposure. Using immunosequencing, the study profiled T cell repertoires from 550 to 750 subjects and related those repertoires to cytomegalovirus serostatus. In addition to the first cohort of approximately 650 subjects, a separate validation cohort of about 120 different subjects was used. To predict cytomegalovirus infection status, the study brought together high-throughput TCR immunosequencing, statistical association of individual TCRs with disease status, and machine learning. In a later analysis, previously published TCR beta repertoires from several hundred donors were re-analyzed and high-resolution HLA genotyping was added so that TCR occurrence patterns could be studied. Rather than drawing on any new phenotypic data, the later analysis identified candidate immune exposures from TCR beta sequences and the way those sequences occurred across donors. An earlier analysis of about 620 of the donors applied high-throughput TCR beta sequencing to assess whether each TCR beta V gene segment acted as functional or pseudogenic. Donor age, sex, ethnicity and CMV serostatus were compiled together with the repertoire data. A later genetic analysis took genome-wide SNP genotypes for about three fifths of the 666 donors and used that subset as a discovery cohort. All discovery cohort repertoires had been generated on a single sequencing platform. HLA typing included class I and class II loci at four-digit resolution. Typing coverage differed by locus: A, B, C, DRB1 and DQB1 were typed in roughly 620-640 donors, DQA1 in 500 to 550, DPA1 in approximately 610, and DPB1 in around 490. Several DR-DQ haplotypes were treated as single units for association and clustering because of strong linkage in the cohort. Among roughly 400 genotyped donors of the cohort, an average of approximately 220,000 unique TCR beta nucleotide sequences was sequenced per donor, of which approximately 19% were non-productive. Overall results and qualifications from the work: Linkage disequilibrium might explain the correlated functional status among segregating V segments, but an unknown experimental factor could not be ruled out. Because some donors lacked HLA typing at each locus, the association tests relied only on the typed subset. In a later analysis, around 17,000 TCR beta sequences were associated with specific HLA alleles at a false discovery rate of 0.05. The authors suggested that the approach could potentially be extended to other disease states and immunological phenotypes. Compared with the roughly 670-donor mean, donors in an Asian-associated ancestry cluster had fewer N-insertions in productive TCRs, according to a later genetic analysis. The classifier was reported to diagnose cytomegalovirus status with high specificity and sensitivity in both the original cohort and the validation cohort. An association between a missense DCLRE1C variant and V-gene and J-gene trimming of TCR beta chains was found in a later genetic analysis and replicated in an independent cohort. Because the 87-base-pair reads could not distinguish some IMGT-functional V segments, including TRBV6-2 and TRBV6-3, those segments were excluded. The sequencing pipeline was judged likely to have produced a cluster of highly shared sequence variants as a technical artifact. Across donors, most TCR sequences were observed very rarely, whereas some public TCRs were present in many individuals. Assigning TCR associations to individual alleles was difficult when HLA alleles, especially DR and DQ, strongly co-occurred. Only TCR beta chains were sequenced in this cohort, and the absence of alpha or paired-chain data limited detectable features. In a later analysis, TCR association rates were found to vary across HLA loci, with the most associated TCRs seen for DRB1 alleles and the fewest for HLA-C alleles. In the study, approximately 160 TCR beta chains were listed as associated with cytomegalovirus. A further reported finding was that TCR beta sequences accurately predicted the HLA-A and HLA-B alleles for most subjects in the first cohort. The presence/absence analyses assumed that sequencing depth was roughly uniform across donors, and that assumption may not be true. Immune exposure information for the cohort was limited to CMV serostatus. According to a later analysis, most CMV-associated TCR beta chains appeared to be HLA-restricted, and the HLA associations seemed to be driven largely by CMV exposure. In a later analysis, HLA-associated TCR beta chains were found to be more clonally expanded and to have lower generation probabilities than equally common non-associated chains. In an earlier analysis of approximately 600 of the donors, most TCR beta V segments were observed in productive rearrangements about 87% or about 30% of the time, broadly matching IMGT annotations. Because counts were too low, about 18 rarely observed V segments, including chromosome 9 orphons, were excluded from the earlier analysis of 587 of the donors. In vitro tests confirmed that a few of the cytomegalovirus-associated TCR beta chains recognize cytomegalovirus antigens. According to a later analysis, parvovirus B19, influenza, CMV and Epstein-Barr virus appeared linked to several top co-occurrence clusters.

The cohort consisted of 666 healthy bone marrow donors. Cohort members were all nominally healthy when sampled, although unrecorded immune exposures were likely present. The donor tested CMV seropositive, placing the donor among the roughly 300 seropositive members of the cohort. Every donor gave a peripheral blood sample, and the peripheral blood mononuclear cells from that sample were used for TCR beta sequencing. The Qiagen DNeasy Blood Extraction Kit was used to extract genomic DNA from the blood cell samples. The sequenced sample was PBMCs. The chain employs TRBV11-2 and TRBJ2-7; 8 bases in the middle match TRBD1. The TCR originated in a woman in her fifties or sixties in good health and CMV-seropositive. The bases are TGTGCCAGCAGCTTAGACCCCCTGACAGGGGCCCACGAGCAGTACTTC. It translates to CASSLDPLTGAHEQYF.